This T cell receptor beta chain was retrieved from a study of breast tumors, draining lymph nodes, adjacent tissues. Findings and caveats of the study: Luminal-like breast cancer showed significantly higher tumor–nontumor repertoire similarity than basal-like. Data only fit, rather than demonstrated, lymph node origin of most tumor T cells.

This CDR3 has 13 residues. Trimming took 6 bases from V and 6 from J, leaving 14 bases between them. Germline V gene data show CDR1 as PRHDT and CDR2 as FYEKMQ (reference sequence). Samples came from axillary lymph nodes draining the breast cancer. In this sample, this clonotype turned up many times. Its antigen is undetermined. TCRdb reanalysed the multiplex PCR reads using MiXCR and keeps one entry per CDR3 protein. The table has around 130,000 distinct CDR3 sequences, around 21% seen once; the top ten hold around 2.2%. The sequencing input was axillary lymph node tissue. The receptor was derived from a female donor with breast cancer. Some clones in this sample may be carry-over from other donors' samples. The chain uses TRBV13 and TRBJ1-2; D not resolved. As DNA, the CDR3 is TGTGCCAGCAGTGGCACTACACGGGATGGCTACACCTTC. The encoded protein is CASSGTTRDGYTF.